This TCR beta chain was identified during a study of blood T cell repertoires in COVID-19. For the study at large: Acute and convalescent COVID-19 samples came from the United States, Italy and Spain.

Sequencing used immunoSEQ multiplex PCR; TCRdb keeps in-frame clones, though not all of them. This sample yields about 130,000 clones, of which roughly 86% are seen a single time; roughly 10% belongs to the top ten. Only a few counts were recorded for this clone. The J segment lost 2 bases and the V segment lost 7 bases, leaving 6 bases of the junction unmatched. Looked up from germline, CDR1 is SGHAT and CDR2 is FQNNGV. The CDR3 is 14 amino acids. The source is a woman aged 70-85 years with COVID-19, enrolled during active disease. The sequenced sample was peripheral blood. This rearrangement joins TRBV11-2 to TRBJ2-7; the match to TRBD2 covers 9 bases. The CDR3 here is CASTAGGGTYEQYF. CDR3 coding DNA: TGTGCCAGCACCGCGGGGGGGGGCACCTACGAGCAGTACTTC.